Listed here are 27 T cell receptor beta chains from one sample, sequenced in a study of T cells in Graves' hyperthyroidism and ophthalmopathy. Researchers took RNA transcripts and amplified the TCR beta CDR3 regions from them. TCR CDR3 underwent first-round RT-PCR with the HTBI primer set. From the multiplex PCR reads, TCRdb called clonotypes with MiXCR, one entry per CDR3 protein. Among nearly 600,000 distinct CDR3 sequences listed, around 14% were seen once. Sequences were obtained from blood. The source is a woman in her twenties or thirties with Graves' hyperthyroidism that later progressed to Graves' ophthalmopathy.

The chain employs TRBV19 and TRBJ2-6; D is unresolved. The germline V and J ends were trimmed by 5 bases and 0 bases, with 8 bases remaining between them. Germline loops: CDR1 LNHDA, CDR2 SQIVND (reference sequence). The CDR3 covers 15 residues. The CDR3 nucleotides read TGTGCCAGTAGTGATGACAACTCTGGGGCCAACGTCCTGACTTTC. Amino acids: CASSDDNSGANVLTF.

This clonotype was detected many times. The gene calls are TRBV28 and TRBJ1-4; no clear D gene. V was clipped by 3 bases and J by 5 bases, with 13 bases between them. This CDR3 is 15 amino acids long. Germline V gives CDR1 MDHEN, CDR2 SYDVKM. In DNA form, the CDR3 reads TGTGCCAGCAGTTTGGTGGTCCGAAGAAATGAAAAACTGTTTTTT. Its protein product is CASSLVVRRNEKLFF. The full variable domain, its missing parts supplied by reference TRBV28 and TRBJ1-4, is DVKVTQSSRYLVKRTGEKVFLECVQDMDHENMFWYRQDPGLGLRLIYFSYDVKMKEKGDIPEGYSVSREKKERFSLILESASTNQTSMYLCASSLVVRRNEKLFFGSGTQLSVL.

The rearrangement uses TRBV20-1 and TRBJ2-7; the D gene could be TRBD1 or TRBD2 (5 bases each). Germline values: CDR1 DFQATT, CDR2 SNEGSKA (reference sequence). This CDR3 comprises 15 residues. V shed 0 bases and J shed 0 bases, with 12 bases lying between them. DNA of the CDR3: TGCAGTGCTAGAGACGGTCGAGGGGACTCCTACGAGCAGTACTTC. This sequence encodes CSARDGRGDSYEQYF.

The table lists this clonotype with many counts. The gene calls are TRBV12-5 and TRBJ2-1, with TRBD2 matching 13 bases. The CDR3 sequence is 21 residues long. V lost 5 bases and J lost 7; bases outside the gene matches: 23. Germline V CDR1 and CDR2: LGHNT, FRNRAP. As DNA, the CDR3 is TGTGCTAGTGGTACGGCCATCTGGACTAGCGGGAGTATTGGGGCGAGGAATGAGCAGTTCTTC. It codes for CASGTAIWTSGSIGARNEQFF.

This clonotype was counted ten times or more. The chain recombines TRBV5-4 with TRBJ2-1, with D perhaps TRBD1 or TRBD2 (6 bases each). The CDR3 spans 16 residues. CDR1 and CDR2 (germline): SGHNT, YYREEE (reference sequence). V gave up 1 base and J gave up 2 bases, with 13 bases separating them. CDR3 amino acids: CASSLSGGPTYNEQFF. In DNA, the CDR3 is TGTGCCAGCAGCTTGAGTGGGGGGCCCACCTACAATGAGCAGTTCTTC.

This clonotype has more than one count but fewer than ten. The rearrangement uses TRBV6-6 and TRBJ2-7; D might be TRBD1 or TRBD2, each matching 6 bases. The CDR3 runs to 15 residues. Deletions cut 0 bases from V and 2 bases from J, with 11 bases between. Germline V gene sequence: CDR1 MNHNY, CDR2 SVGAGI (reference sequence). CDR3 protein: CASSYSLGGTYEQYF. The CDR3 DNA follows: TGTGCCAGCAGTTACTCTCTAGGGGGGACCTACGAGCAGTACTTC.

This clonotype was counted between two and nine times. The chain combines TRBV24-1 with TRBJ1-2; D is perhaps TRBD1 (6 bases). The CDR3 sequence is 17 residues long. V lost 3 bases and J 4 bases, leaving 20 bases between the germline ends. Germline V lookup: CDR1 KGHDR, CDR2 SFDVKD. The CDR3 protein is CATSDGAGDLHPYGYTF. In DNA, the CDR3 is TGTGCCACCAGTGATGGGGCAGGGGACCTCCATCCCTATGGCTACACCTTC.

The chain uses TRBV11-3 and TRBJ2-5; 10 nucleotides agree with TRBD2. The CDR3 consists of 14 residues. The ends lost 5 bases at V and 1 base at J; junction bases unmatched: 1. The germline V gene encodes CDR1 SGHNT and CDR2 YENEEA. The CDR3 protein is CASSRTSGQETQYF. DNA of the CDR3: TGTGCCAGCAGCCGGACTAGCGGCCAAGAGACCCAGTACTTC.

This clonotype occurred a few times. The chain joins TRBV20-1 to TRBJ1-5; D call uncertain. V lost 0 bases and J 0 bases, leaving 9 bases between the germline ends. This CDR3 contains 15 residues. Germline CDR1 is DFQATT and CDR2 is SNEGSKA (reference sequence). The CDR3, as DNA: TGCAGTGCTAGAGATCTCATGAATAGCAATCAGCCCCAGCATTTT. Amino acid sequence: CSARDLMNSNQPQHF.

At least ten counts were recorded for this clonotype. This chain joins TRBV15 and TRBJ1-4, with 8 nucleotides matching TRBD1. V was clipped by 0 bases and J by 7 bases; unmatched bases: 7. CDR1 and CDR2 from the germline V gene are LNHNV and YYDKDF (reference sequence). CDR3 length: 16 amino acids. CDR3 residues: CATSRDYGQGVEKLFF. Written as DNA, the CDR3 is TGTGCCACCAGCAGAGATTATGGACAGGGAGTTGAAAAACTGTTTTTT.

Only a few counts were recorded for this clonotype. J is TRBJ1-4 and V is TRBV9; possibly TRBD1 for D (5 bases). V was clipped by 3 bases and J by 8 bases, with 14 bases between them. The CDR3 is 14 residues long. Germline V gene data show CDR1 as SGDLS and CDR2 as YYNGEE. CDR3: CASSDDPGVEKLFF. DNA for the CDR3: TGTGCCAGCAGCGACGACCCGGGGGTAGAAAAACTGTTTTTT.

The sample holds a few counts of this clonotype. The rearrangement links TRBV19 to TRBJ2-5; D possibly corresponds to TRBD2 (7 bases). This CDR3 is built from 15 residues. The V end lost 6 bases, the J end lost 1 base, and 15 bases lay between the germline ends. The germline V gene encodes CDR1 LNHDA and CDR2 SQIVND (reference sequence). As DNA, the CDR3 is TGTGCCAGTAGAAAGGGGGGACTACCCCAAGAGACCCAGTACTTC. Translation gives CASRKGGLPQETQYF.

A few counts support this clonotype. The chain links TRBV19 to TRBJ2-1; D is possibly TRBD2 (6 bases). Germline V gene lookup returns CDR1 LNHDA and CDR2 SQIVND (reference sequence). This CDR3 is built from 15 residues. Trimming cost V 7 bases and J 3 bases, with 16 bases left between them. The CDR3: CASTDSGTRYNEQFF. The DNA for the CDR3 is TGTGCCAGTACTGATTCCGGGACTCGCTACAATGAGCAGTTCTTC.

In its sample, this clonotype was seen many times. This chain connects TRBV28 to TRBJ2-3, with TRBD2 identical over 7 bases. The CDR3 has 15 residues. The junction had 7 bases not matched to a gene; V was cut back by 5 bases and J by 2 bases. Germline V CDR1 and CDR2: MDHEN, SYDVKM. The CDR3 protein is CASSGGGGPTDTQYF. The CDR3 coding sequence is TGTGCCAGCAGTGGGGGGGGGGGACCCACAGATACGCAGTATTTT.

This clonotype came up many times. The chain employs TRBV28 and TRBJ2-7; tentative D call: TRBD1 (6 bases). Germline V gene sequence: CDR1 MDHEN, CDR2 SYDVKM. The CDR3 is made up of 14 amino acids. The V gene lost 10 bases and the J gene lost 3 bases, with 19 bases spanning the gap. DNA for the CDR3: TGTGCCACGCAACCGGGGACATCAAGCTACGAGCAGTACTTC. It codes for CATQPGTSSYEQYF.

As regards this clonotype: Since a much larger clone is just one base distant, this may be a read error. The V and J genes are TRBV15 and TRBJ1-2, with a weak D call TRBD1 (5 bases). The CDR3 covers 15 residues. Germline loops: CDR1 LNHNV, CDR2 YYDKDF (reference sequence). CDR3 protein: CTTSRAGGLDYGYTF. CDR3 in DNA: TGTACCACCAGCAGAGCCGGGGGTCTCGACTATGGCTACACCTTC.

This clonotype was detected ten times or more. This chain uses TRBV27 with TRBJ2-2; D gene unclear. CDR3 length: 13 residues. V lost 5 bases, J lost 6 bases, and 10 bases lay in between. Germline V gene data show CDR1 as MNHEY and CDR2 as SMNVEV (reference sequence). The CDR3 protein is CASSPRRAGELFF. The DNA of the CDR3 is TGTGCCAGCAGTCCCCGCCGGGCCGGGGAGCTGTTTTTT.

This clonotype appeared a few times. The V gene is TRBV7-9, the J gene TRBJ2-5; D perhaps matches TRBD1 (6 bases). The germline CDR1 and CDR2 sequences are SEHNR and FQNEAQ (reference sequence). Trimming shortened V by 2 bases and J by 5 bases, and 12 bases separated the two germline ends. The CDR3 consists of 14 residues. As DNA, the CDR3 is TGTGCCAGCAGCTTACGACAGGCAGGCGAGACCCAGTACTTC. Its translation is CASSLRQAGETQYF. The variable domain in full, with the rest retrieved from reference TRBV7-9 and TRBJ2-5, is DTGVSQNPRHKITKRGQNVTFRCDPISEHNRLYWYRQTLGQGPEFLTYFQNEAQLEKSRLLSDRFSAERPKGSFSTLEIQRTEQGDSAMYLCASSLRQAGETQYFGPGTRLLVL.

Turning to this clonotype: With a much larger clone just one base away, this may be a read error. CDR3 in DNA: TGCAGTGCTAGACCGACAGGGGCCCCTGCGGGCATTCAGTTCTTC. This codes for CSARPTGAPAGIQFF. This chain joins TRBV20-1 and TRBJ2-4; 8 positions match TRBD1. The J call could be wrong; TRBJ2-1 is a better fit for the DNA end. CDR3 length: 15 amino acids. Germline-derived CDR1 and CDR2 are DFQATT and SNEGSKA (reference sequence).

This clonotype has at least ten counts. The junction departs from germline at one end; a sequencing error may be responsible. The chain employs TRBV12-3 or TRBV12-4 and TRBJ2-2; D not resolved. The CDR3 covers 14 residues. CDR3 DNA: TGCGCCAGCAGCTTTGGGCAGAACACCGGGGAGCTGTTTTTT. This encodes CASSFGQNTGELFF.

This clonotype came up many times. This chain connects TRBV6-1 to TRBJ1-6; 7 bases fit TRBD1. The CDR3 runs 17 residues. CDR1 is MNHNS, CDR2 SASEGT, per germline. V lost 6 bases to trimming and J lost 7 bases; unmatched junction nucleotides: 15. CDR3 protein: CASSFLQGMTVNSPLHF. Here the CDR3 DNA reads TGTGCCAGCAGCTTTCTACAGGGGATGACAGTGAATTCACCCCTCCACTTT.

As concerns this clonotype: A read error is likely, as this CDR3 ends without the conserved phenylalanine or tryptophan. CDR3 sequence (DNA): TGCGCCAGCAGCCCGGGACTAGCGGGTGAGCAGTACTTA. Amino acids: CASSPGLAGEQYL. The chain joins TRBV10-1 to TRBJ2-7; 12 bases fit TRBD2. The CDR3 spans 13 residues. The V gene end was trimmed by 6 bases and the J gene end by 7 bases; junction bases not matched to a gene: 4. Germline CDR1 is WNHNN and CDR2 is SYGVQD (reference sequence).

In its sample, this clonotype was seen many times. V usage is TRBV27 and J usage is TRBJ2-1; a weak D match, TRBD2 (5 bases). This CDR3 region has 15 residues. Germline CDR1 is MNHEY and CDR2 is SMNVEV (reference sequence). The V and J ends lost 5 bases and 1 base respectively, with 12 bases between them. The CDR3, as DNA: TGTGCCAGCAGTCCCTCGAGCGGATCCTACAATGAGCAGTTCTTC. This sequence encodes CASSPSSGSYNEQFF.

This clonotype appeared a few times. This rearrangement joins TRBV14 to TRBJ2-3; TRBD1 might be the D (5 bases). CDR1 is SGHDN, CDR2 FVKESK, per germline. The ends were cut back, 4 bases at V and 2 bases at J, with 19 bases in the middle. The CDR3 has 17 residues. In DNA form, the CDR3 reads TGTGCCAGCAGCCCCGACACCCTGCACAGGAACACAGATACGCAGTATTTT. It is translated as CASSPDTLHRNTDTQYF.

This clonotype was seen a few times. This chain connects TRBV14 to TRBJ1-2, with D possibly being TRBD1 (5 bases). The V end lost 2 bases, the J end lost 0 bases, and 13 bases lay between the germline ends. The germline V gene has CDR1 SGHDN and CDR2 FVKESK. The CDR3 covers 16 residues. CDR3 coding DNA: TGTGCCAGCAGCCAATGGGGGTCGGCCTCTAACTATGGCTACACCTTC. Encoded protein: CASSQWGSASNYGYTF.

There are many counts of this clonotype. This rearrangement joins TRBV12-3 or TRBV12-4 to TRBJ2-5, with 12 nucleotides matching TRBD1. This CDR3 region has 15 residues. V was pared by 4 bases and J by 5 bases, with 5 bases of the junction left unmatched. CDR3: CASSWGTGGVETQYF. The CDR3 bases are TGTGCCAGCAGTTGGGGGACAGGGGGCGTTGAGACCCAGTACTTC.

This clonotype appeared many times. The CDR3 DNA sequence: TGTGCCAGCAGTTACTCACTAGCGTTATCCTACAATGAGCAGTTCTTC. Translating it yields CASSYSLALSYNEQFF. The V and J genes are TRBV6-5 and TRBJ2-1, with 7 bases identical to TRBD2. The CDR3 is made up of 16 amino acids. Germline lookup yields CDR1 MNHEY and CDR2 SVGAGI. Unmatched junction bases numbered 3, after V lost 0 bases and J lost 1 base.